The 8 T cell receptor beta chains presented below share a single source sample, sequenced in a study of control samples from healthy donors and cancer patients. Profiled with immunoSEQ multiplex PCR; TCRdb holds only in-frame clones, not every one. Of approximately 71,000 clones listed, around 92% are singletons. Sequenced sample: PBMCs. The source is a man aged 60 to 75 with lung cancer.

The CDR3 bases are TGTGCCACCAGTAACTCACAGGGGGCCGGGGAGCTGTTTTTT. This gives the protein CATSNSQGAGELFF. This sequence joins TRBV24-1 and TRBJ2-2, with 8 positions matching TRBD1. Germline V CDR1 and CDR2: KGHDR, SFDVKD. V was clipped by 6 bases and J by 6 bases; unmatched bases: 5. This CDR3 contains 14 residues.

CDR3 coding DNA: TGCGCCAGCAGCTTGAGCGCCAGGGGAAATAGTCATGGCTACACCTTC. It codes for CASSLSARGNSHGYTF. The V and J genes are TRBV5-1 and TRBJ1-2; D may be TRBD1 (6 bases). Germline assignment: CDR1 SGHRS and CDR2 YFSETQ. V lost 1 base and J 6 bases, leaving 19 bases between the germline ends. There are 16 residues in the CDR3.

This rearrangement joins TRBV5-4 to TRBJ1-6; D remains unclear. In germline, CDR1 is SGHNT, CDR2 YYREEE (reference sequence). There are 14 residues in the CDR3. V was cut by 1 base and J by 7 bases, with 9 bases left in between. The CDR3 coding sequence is TGTGCCAGCAGCTTGATGGGTAACAATTCACCCCTCCACTTT. Protein sequence: CASSLMGNNSPLHF.

V is TRBV29-1 and J is TRBJ1-3, with no clear D. Germline values: CDR1 SQVTM, CDR2 ANQGSEA. V lost 6 bases and J 0 bases, leaving 6 bases between the germline ends. This CDR3 region has 12 residues. CDR3 in DNA: TGCAGCGTCTTCAACTCTGGAAACACCATATATTTT. Translating gives CSVFNSGNTIYF.

V and J are TRBV9 and TRBJ2-1; D may be TRBD2 (5 bases). The germline V gene encodes CDR1 SGDLS and CDR2 YYNGEE. V was cut by 4 bases and J by 6 bases, with 14 bases left in between. The CDR3 is 14 residues long. For the CDR3, the DNA is TGTGCCAGCAGCCCAAGGAAGAGCGGCAATGAGCAGTTCTTC. It codes for CASSPRKSGNEQFF.

This clone was seen a handful of times. This rearrangement joins TRBV6-5 to TRBJ1-2; tentative D call: TRBD1 (6 bases). The ends were cut back, 5 bases at V and 6 bases at J, with 13 bases in the middle. The CDR3 has 13 residues. Germline-derived CDR1 and CDR2 are MNHEY and SVGAGI. Here the CDR3 DNA reads TGTGCCAGCAGTAGGGGACATGCGGATGGCTACACCTTC. Translation: CASSRGHADGYTF.

The rearrangement uses TRBV7-2 and TRBJ1-6; unclear D gene. Per the germline V gene, CDR1 is SGHTA and CDR2 is FQGNSA. Deletions cut 4 bases from V and 7 bases from J, with 8 bases between. CDR3 length: 13 amino acids. CDR3: CASSSALNSPLHF. The CDR3 nucleotides are TGTGCCAGCAGCTCCGCCCTAAATTCACCCCTCCACTTT.

This chain joins TRBV10-3 and TRBJ1-1; the D gene is possibly TRBD1 (5 bases). CDR1 is ENHRY and CDR2 is SYGVKD in the germline V gene. Trimming removed 0 bases at V and 2 bases at J, with 10 bases between. There are 15 residues in the CDR3. CDR3 DNA: TGTGCCATCAGTGAGTCGGGGGGACGAAACACTGAAGCTTTCTTT. Residues: CAISESGGRNTEAFF.